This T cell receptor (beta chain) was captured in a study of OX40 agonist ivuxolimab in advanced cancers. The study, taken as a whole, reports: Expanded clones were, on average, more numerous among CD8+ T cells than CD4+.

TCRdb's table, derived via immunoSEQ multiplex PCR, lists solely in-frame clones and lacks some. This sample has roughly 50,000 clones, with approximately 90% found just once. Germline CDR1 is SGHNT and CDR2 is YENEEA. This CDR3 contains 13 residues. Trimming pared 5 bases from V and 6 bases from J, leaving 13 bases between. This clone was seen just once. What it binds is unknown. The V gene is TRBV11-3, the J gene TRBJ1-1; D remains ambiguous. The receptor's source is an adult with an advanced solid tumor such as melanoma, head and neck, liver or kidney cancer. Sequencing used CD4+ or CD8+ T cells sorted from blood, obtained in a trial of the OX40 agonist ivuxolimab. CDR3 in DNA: TGTGCCAGCAGCAAACCCCCGGAGGCTGAAGCTTTCTTT. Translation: CASSKPPEAEAFF.